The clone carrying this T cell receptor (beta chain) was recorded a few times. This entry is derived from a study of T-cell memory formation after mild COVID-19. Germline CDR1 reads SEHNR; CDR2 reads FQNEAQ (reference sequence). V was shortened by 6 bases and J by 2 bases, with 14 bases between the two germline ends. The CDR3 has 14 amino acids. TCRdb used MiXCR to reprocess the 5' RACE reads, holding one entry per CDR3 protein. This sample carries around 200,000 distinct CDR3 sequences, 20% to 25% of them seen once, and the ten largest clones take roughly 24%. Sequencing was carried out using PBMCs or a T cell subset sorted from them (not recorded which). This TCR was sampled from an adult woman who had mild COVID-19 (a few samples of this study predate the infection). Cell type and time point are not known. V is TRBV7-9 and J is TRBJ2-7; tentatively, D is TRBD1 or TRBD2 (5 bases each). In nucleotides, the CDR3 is TGTGCCAGCAGTTCGGGGACGGCACCCTACGAGCAGTACTTC. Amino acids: CASSSGTAPYEQYF.